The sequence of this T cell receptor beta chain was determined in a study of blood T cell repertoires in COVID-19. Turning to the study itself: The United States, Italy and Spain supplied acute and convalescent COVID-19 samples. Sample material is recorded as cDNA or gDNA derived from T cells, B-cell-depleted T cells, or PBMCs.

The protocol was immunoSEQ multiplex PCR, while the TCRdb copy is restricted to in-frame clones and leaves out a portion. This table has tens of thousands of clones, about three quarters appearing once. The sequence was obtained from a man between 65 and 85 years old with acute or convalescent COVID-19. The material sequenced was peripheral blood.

The CDR3 DNA reads as TGTGCCAGCAGACCTGACAGGGGGCTAGTCAATGAGCAGTTCTTC. This translates into CASRPDRGLVNEQFF. This chain connects TRBV6-5 to TRBJ2-1, with 10 bases fitting TRBD1. CDR3 size: 15 residues. CDR1 is MNHEY, CDR2 SVGAGI, per germline. Trimming cost V 6 bases and J 6 bases; bases outside gene matches: 8.